This T cell receptor (beta chain) was obtained from a study of radiotherapy plus CTLA-4 blockade in lung cancer. Here immunoSEQ multiplex PCR was the method, and the copy in TCRdb shows in-frame clones only, minus some. The repertoire holds over 100,000 clones, with approximately 90% as singletons. This clone was counted only a few times. Its antigen is unknown. Overall study results and limits: Radiotherapy was combined with ipilimumab, and tumor-derived TCR clones then expanded in blood. Reports state that early shifts in blood T cell clones, with interferon-beta, best predicted response.

Trimming pared 3 bases from V and 8 bases from J, leaving 9 bases between. Per the germline V gene, CDR1 is LNHNV and CDR2 is YYDKDF (reference sequence). This CDR3 has 12 residues. This TCR was sampled from a human donor with non-small cell lung cancer that progressed on radiotherapy plus ipilimumab. The V and J genes are TRBV15 and TRBJ2-3; D not certain. Source: peripheral blood, taken from a patient treated with radiotherapy plus ipilimumab. The CDR3 region has the DNA TGTGCCACCAGCAGGACGTCGGGTACGCAGTATTTT. This translates into CATSRTSGTQYF.